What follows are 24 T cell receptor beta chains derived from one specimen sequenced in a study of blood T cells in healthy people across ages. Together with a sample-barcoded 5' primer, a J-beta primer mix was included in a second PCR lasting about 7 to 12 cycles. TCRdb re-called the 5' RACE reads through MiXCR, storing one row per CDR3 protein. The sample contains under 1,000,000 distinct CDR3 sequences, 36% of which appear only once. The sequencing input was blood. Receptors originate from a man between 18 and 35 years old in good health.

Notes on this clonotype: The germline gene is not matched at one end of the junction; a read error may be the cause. The CDR3 DNA follows: TGCGCCAGCCTCCCCGGGGGGCTCGACAATGAGCAGTCCTTC. Translated, it gives CASLPGGLDNEQSF. V and J are TRBV5-1 and TRBJ2-1, with D possibly being TRBD2 (7 bases). This CDR3 region has 14 residues. The germline V gene encodes CDR1 SGHRS and CDR2 YFSETQ.

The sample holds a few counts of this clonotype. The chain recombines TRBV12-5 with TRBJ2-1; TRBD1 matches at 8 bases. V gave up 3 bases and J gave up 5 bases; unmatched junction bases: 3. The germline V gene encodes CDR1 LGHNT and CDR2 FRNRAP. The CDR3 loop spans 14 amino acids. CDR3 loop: CASGFGQGNNEQFF. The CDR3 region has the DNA TGTGCTAGTGGTTTTGGACAGGGAAACAATGAGCAGTTCTTC.

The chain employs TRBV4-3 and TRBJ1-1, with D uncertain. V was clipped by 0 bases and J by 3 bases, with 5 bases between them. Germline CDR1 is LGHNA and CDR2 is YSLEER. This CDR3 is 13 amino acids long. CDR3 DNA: TGCGCCAGCAGCCAAGAACGGGACACTGAAGCTTTCTTT. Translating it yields CASSQERDTEAFF.

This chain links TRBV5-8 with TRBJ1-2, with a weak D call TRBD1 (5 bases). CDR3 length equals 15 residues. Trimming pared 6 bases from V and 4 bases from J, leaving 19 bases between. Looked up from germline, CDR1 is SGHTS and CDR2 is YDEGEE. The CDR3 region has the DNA TGTGCCAGCACGCCTGGGGGGGGTATTGGCTATGGCTACACCTTC. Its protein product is CASTPGGGIGYGYTF.

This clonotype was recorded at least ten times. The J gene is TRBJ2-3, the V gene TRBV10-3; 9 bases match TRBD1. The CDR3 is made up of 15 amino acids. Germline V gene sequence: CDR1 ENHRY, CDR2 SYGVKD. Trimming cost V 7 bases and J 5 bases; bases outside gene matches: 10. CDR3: CAITEGQGLGDTQYF. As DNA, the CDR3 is TGTGCCATCACCGAGGGACAGGGTCTTGGAGATACGCAGTATTTT.

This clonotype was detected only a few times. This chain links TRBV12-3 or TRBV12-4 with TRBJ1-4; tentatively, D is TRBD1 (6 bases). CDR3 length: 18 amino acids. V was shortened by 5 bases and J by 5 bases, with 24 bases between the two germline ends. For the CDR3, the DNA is TGTGCCAGCAGTCCCGACGCAGGGACAAGCACCATCAATGAAAAACTGTTTTTT. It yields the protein CASSPDAGTSTINEKLFF.

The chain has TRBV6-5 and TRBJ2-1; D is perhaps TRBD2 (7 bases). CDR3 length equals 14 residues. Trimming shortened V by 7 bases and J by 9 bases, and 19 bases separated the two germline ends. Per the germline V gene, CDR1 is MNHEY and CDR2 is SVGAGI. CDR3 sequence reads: CASTPMGGASEQFF. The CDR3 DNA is TGTGCCAGCACCCCCATGGGGGGGGCAAGTGAGCAGTTCTTC.

The CDR3 sequence is CASSPRTAPLAKNIQYF. The CDR3 DNA follows: TGTGCCAGCAGCCCGAGGACCGCTCCACTAGCCAAAAACATTCAGTACTTC. J is TRBJ2-4 and V is TRBV7-2; D is undetermined. CDR3 length equals 17 residues. Germline lookup yields CDR1 SGHTA and CDR2 FQGNSA. V lost 5 bases and J 0 bases, leaving 17 bases between the germline ends.

CDR3 nucleotides: TGCGCCAGCAGCTTGGGACCGATCATGAACACTGAAGCTTTCTTT. Translated: CASSLGPIMNTEAFF. The chain links TRBV5-1 to TRBJ1-1, with D hard to call. The CDR3 has 15 residues. In germline, CDR1 is SGHRS, CDR2 YFSETQ. The ends were cut back, 0 bases at V and 0 bases at J, with 9 bases in the middle.

The CDR3 bases are TGTGCCAGCAGCCAAGATCTCTACGGACCCTACGAGCAGTACTTC. It yields the protein CASSQDLYGPYEQYF. The rearrangement links TRBV4-2 to TRBJ2-7; the D is unclear. This CDR3 comprises 15 residues. Deletions cut 0 bases from V and 2 bases from J, with 11 bases between. Germline CDR1 reads LGHNA; CDR2 reads YNFKEQ.

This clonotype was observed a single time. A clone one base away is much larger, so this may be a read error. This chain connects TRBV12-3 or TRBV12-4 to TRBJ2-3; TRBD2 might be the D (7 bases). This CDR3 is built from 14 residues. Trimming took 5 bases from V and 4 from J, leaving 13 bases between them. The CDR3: CASSRGGEADTQYF. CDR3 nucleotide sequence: TGTGCCAGCAGTAGAGGGGGGGAAGCAGATACGCAGTATTTT.

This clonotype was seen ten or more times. The CDR3 sequence: CASSYGQGKETQYF. The CDR3 DNA reads as TGTGCCAGCAGTTACGGGCAGGGAAAAGAGACCCAGTACTTC. The V gene is TRBV6-5, the J gene TRBJ2-5, with D possibly matching TRBD1 (5 bases). The V end was cut by 2 bases, the J end by 3 bases, with 10 bases between. The CDR3 runs 14 residues. CDR1 MNHEY and CDR2 SVGAGI come from the germline V gene.

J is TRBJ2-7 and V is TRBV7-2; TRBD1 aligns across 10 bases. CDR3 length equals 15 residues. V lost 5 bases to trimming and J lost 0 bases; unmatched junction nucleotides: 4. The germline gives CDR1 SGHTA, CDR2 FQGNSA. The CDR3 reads CASSGGQGYSYEQYF. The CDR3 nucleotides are TGTGCCAGCAGCGGGGGACAGGGGTACTCCTACGAGCAGTACTTC.

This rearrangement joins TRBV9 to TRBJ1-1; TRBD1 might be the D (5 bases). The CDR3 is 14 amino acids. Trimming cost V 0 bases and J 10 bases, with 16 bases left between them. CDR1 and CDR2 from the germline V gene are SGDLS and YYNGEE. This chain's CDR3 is CASSVGSSGISAFF. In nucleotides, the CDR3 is TGTGCCAGCAGCGTAGGATCGTCAGGGATTTCAGCTTTCTTT.

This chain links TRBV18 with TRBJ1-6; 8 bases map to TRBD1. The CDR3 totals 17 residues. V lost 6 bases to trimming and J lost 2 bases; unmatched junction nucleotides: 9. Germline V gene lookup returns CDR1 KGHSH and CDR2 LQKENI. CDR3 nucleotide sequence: TGTGCCAGCTCGCTGACAGGGGAATATCCCTATAATTCACCCCTCCACTTT. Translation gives CASSLTGEYPYNSPLHF.

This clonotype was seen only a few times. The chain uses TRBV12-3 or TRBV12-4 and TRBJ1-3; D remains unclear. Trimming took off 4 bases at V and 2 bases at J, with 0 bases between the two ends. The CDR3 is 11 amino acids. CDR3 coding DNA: TGTGCCAGCAGTTCTGGAAACACCATATATTTT. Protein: CASSSGNTIYF.

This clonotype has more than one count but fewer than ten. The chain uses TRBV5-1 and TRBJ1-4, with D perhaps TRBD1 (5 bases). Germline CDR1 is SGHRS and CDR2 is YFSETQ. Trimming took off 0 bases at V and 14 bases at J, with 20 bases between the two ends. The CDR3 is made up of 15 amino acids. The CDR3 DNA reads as TGCGCCAGCAGCTTGGCCGGGACGGAGAATGAACGTCTGTTTTTT. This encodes CASSLAGTENERLFF.

The CDR3 loop reads CSASRDRDYRPQHF. The CDR3 DNA is TGCAGTGCTAGCCGGGACAGGGATTATCGGCCCCAGCATTTT. V is TRBV20-1 and J is TRBJ1-5; 9 bases agree with TRBD1. Germline V gene sequence: CDR1 DFQATT, CDR2 SNEGSKA (reference sequence). The CDR3 has 14 amino acids. Germline trimming cut 3 bases from V and 9 bases from J; bases unmatched to any gene: 9.

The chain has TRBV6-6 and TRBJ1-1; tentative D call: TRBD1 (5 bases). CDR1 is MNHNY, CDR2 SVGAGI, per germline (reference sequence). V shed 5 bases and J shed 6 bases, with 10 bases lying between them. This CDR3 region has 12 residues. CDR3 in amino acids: CASSARGAEAFF. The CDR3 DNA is TGTGCCAGCAGTGCCCGGGGCGCTGAAGCTTTCTTT.

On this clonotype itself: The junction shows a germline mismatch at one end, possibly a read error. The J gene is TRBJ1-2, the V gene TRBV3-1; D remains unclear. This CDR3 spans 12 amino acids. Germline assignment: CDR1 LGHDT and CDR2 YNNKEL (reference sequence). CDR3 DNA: TGTGCCAGCATCCAAGATTGGGATGGCTACACCTTC. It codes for CASIQDWDGYTF.

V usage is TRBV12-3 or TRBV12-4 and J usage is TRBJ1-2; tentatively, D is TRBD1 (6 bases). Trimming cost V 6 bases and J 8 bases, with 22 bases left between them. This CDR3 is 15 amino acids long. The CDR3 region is CASSRVVAQGKGYTF. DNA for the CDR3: TGTGCCAGCAGCCGGGTAGTCGCGCAGGGGAAAGGCTACACCTTC.

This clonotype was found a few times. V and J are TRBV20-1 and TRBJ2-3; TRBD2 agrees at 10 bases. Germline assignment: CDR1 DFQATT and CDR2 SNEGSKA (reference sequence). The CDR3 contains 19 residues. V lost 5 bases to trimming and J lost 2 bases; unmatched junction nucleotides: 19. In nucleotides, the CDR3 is TGCAGTGCTCTAGAGGGAGGTTCCGGGACTAGCGTCTACACAGATACGCAGTATTTT. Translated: CSALEGGSGTSVYTDTQYF.

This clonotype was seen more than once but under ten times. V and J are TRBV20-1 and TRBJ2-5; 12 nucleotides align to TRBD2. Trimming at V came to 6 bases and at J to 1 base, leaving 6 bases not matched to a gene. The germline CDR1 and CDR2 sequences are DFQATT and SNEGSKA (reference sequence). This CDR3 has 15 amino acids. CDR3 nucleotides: TGCAGTGCCCCAAAACTAGCGGGGGGCCAAGAGACCCAGTACTTC. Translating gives CSAPKLAGGQETQYF.

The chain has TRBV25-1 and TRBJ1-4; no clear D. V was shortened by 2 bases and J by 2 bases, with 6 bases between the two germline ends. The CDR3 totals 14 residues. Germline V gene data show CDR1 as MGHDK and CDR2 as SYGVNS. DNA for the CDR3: TGTGCCAGCAGTGAACCCCAGACTAATGAAAAACTGTTTTTT. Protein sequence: CASSEPQTNEKLFF.